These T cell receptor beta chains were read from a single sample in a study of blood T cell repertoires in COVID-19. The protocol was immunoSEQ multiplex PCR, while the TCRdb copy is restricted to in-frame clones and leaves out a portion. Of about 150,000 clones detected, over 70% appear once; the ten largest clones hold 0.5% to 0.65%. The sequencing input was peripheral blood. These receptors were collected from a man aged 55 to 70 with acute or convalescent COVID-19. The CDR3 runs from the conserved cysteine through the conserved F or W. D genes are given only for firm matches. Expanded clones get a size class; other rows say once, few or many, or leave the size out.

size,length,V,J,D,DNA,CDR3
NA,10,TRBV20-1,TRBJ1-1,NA,TGCAGTGACCCGGACAAGGAAGCTTTCTTT,CSDPDKEAFF
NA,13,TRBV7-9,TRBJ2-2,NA,TGTGCCAGCAGAACGGTGAACACCGGGGAGCTGTTTTTT,CASRTVNTGELFF
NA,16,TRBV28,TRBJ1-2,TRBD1,TGTGCCAGCAGTTCCTTCACCGGGACAGGGATCTATGGCTACACCTTC,CASSSFTGTGIYGYTF
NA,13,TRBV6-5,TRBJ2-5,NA,TGTGCCAGCAGGTCTGGAGGCCAAGAGACCCAGTACTTC,CASRSGGQETQYF
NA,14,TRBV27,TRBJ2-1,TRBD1,TGTGCCAGTTCCGGGACAGGGTCCTACAATGAGCAGTTCTTC,CASSGTGSYNEQFF
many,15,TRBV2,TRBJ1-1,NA,TGTGCCAGCAGTCCCGAGACATCAATTAACACTGAAGCTTTCTTT,CASSPETSINTEAFF
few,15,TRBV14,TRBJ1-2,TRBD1,TGTGCCAGCAGCCAATCAGGACAGGGTAGACACGGCTACACCTTC,CASSQSGQGRHGYTF
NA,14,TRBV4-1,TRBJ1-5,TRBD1,TGCGCCAGCAGCCAGGGACAGGCCCGGAGGCCCCAGCATTTT,CASSQGQARRPQHF
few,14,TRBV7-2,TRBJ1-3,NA,TGTGCCAGCAGCGTTGTACTCTCTGGAAACACCATATATTTT,CASSVVLSGNTIYF
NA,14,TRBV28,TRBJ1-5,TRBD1,TGTGCCAGCAGTCCCCAGACAGGGCATCAGCCCCAGCATTTT,CASSPQTGHQPQHF
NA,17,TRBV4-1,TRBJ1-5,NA,TGCGCCAGCAGCTCCTCCCCCGCATCTAATAGCAATCAGCCCCAGCATTTT,CASSSSPASNSNQPQHF
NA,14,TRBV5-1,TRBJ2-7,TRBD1,TGCGCCAGCAGCTTGGGGCAGGGGGCAGACGAGCAGTACTTC,CASSLGQGADEQYF
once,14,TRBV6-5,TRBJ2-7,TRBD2,TGTGCCAGCAGTTGGACTAGCGGGGTCGACGAGCAGTACTTC,CASSWTSGVDEQYF
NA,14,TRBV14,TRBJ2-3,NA,TGTGCCAGCAGCCTCCGGACAGTCACAGATACGCAGTATTTT,CASSLRTVTDTQYF
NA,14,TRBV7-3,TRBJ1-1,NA,TGTGCCAGCAGCTTGGACGGGACTAACACTGAAGCTTTCTTT,CASSLDGTNTEAFF
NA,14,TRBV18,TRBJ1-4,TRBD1,TGTGCCAGCCCTCCGGGACAGGACTTTGAAAAACTGTTTTTT,CASPPGQDFEKLFF
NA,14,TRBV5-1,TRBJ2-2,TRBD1,TGCGCCAGCAGCTTAACAGGGGTTCGCGGGGAGCTGTTTTTT,CASSLTGVRGELFF
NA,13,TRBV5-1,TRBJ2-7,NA,TGCGCCAGCAGCTTGCAGGTTACCTACGAGCAGTACTTC,CASSLQVTYEQYF
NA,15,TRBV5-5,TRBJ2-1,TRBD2,TGTGCCAGCAGCTTGGGACTAGCGGGAGGCAATGAGCAGTTCTTC,CASSLGLAGGNEQFF
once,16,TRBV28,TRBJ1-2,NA,TGTGCCAGCAGTTCCGCGGGAGCAGAGTCTAACTATGGCTACACCTTC,CASSSAGAESNYGYTF
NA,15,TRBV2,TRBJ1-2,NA,TGTGCCAGCAGCCCGGAGGGTATCCCAGGTGATGGCTACACCTTC,CASSPEGIPGDGYTF
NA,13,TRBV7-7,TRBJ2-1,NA,TGTGCCAGCAGCTTAGGCAGGGCCCATGAGCAGTTCTTC,CASSLGRAHEQFF
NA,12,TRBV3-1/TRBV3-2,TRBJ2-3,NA,TGTGCCAGCAGCCAAGTTGCGGATACGCAGTATTTT,CASSQVADTQYF
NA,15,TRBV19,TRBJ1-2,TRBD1,TGTGCCAGTAGCCTGTCCAGGACAGGAAACTATGGCTACACCTTC,CASSLSRTGNYGYTF
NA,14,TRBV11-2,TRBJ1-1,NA,TGTGCCAGCAGCTTAGGGGCGGGGAACACTGAAGCTTTCTTT,CASSLGAGNTEAFF
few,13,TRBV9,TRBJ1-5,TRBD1,TGTGCCAGCAGCACCAGGGGGAATCAGCCCCAGCATTTT,CASSTRGNQPQHF
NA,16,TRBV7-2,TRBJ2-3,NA,TGTGCCAGCAGCTACCGTAGCGGAGCAGGTACAGATACGCAGTATTTT,CASSYRSGAGTDTQYF
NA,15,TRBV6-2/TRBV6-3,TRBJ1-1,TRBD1,TGTGCCAGCAGTCCGCTACACAGGGGGTACACTGAAGCTTTCTTT,CASSPLHRGYTEAFF
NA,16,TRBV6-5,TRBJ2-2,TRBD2,TGTGCCAGCAGTTCAGGACTAGCGCAACACACCGGGGAGCTGTTTTTT,CASSSGLAQHTGELFF
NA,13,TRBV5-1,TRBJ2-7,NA,TGCGCCAGCAGCCGCCAAGGGGCCTACGAGCAGTACTTC,CASSRQGAYEQYF
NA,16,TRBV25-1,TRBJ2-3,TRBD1,TGTGCCAGCACCCCCCAAATGGCCGGGGACAGGGATACGCAGTATTTT,CASTPQMAGDRDTQYF
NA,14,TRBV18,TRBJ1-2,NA,TGTGCCAGCTCACCGGGGAGGGATCTCTATGGCTACACCTTC,CASSPGRDLYGYTF
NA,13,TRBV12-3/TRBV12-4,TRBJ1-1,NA,TGTGCCAGCAGTTCCCGCGTAAACACTGAAGCTTTCTTT,CASSSRVNTEAFF
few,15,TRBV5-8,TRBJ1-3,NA,TGTGCCAGCGGTACAGGGCTCAGCTCTGGAAACACCATATATTTT,CASGTGLSSGNTIYF
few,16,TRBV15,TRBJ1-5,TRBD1,TGTGCCACCAGCAGAGAGCAGGGGGCCTTTAATCAGCCCCAGCATTTT,CATSREQGAFNQPQHF
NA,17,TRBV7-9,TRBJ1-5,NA,TGTGCCAGCACCCGAGGGGGGGTACAAGGGGGCAATCAGCCCCAGCATTTT,CASTRGGVQGGNQPQHF
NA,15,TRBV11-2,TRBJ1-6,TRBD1,TGTGCCAGCAGCTCCCTGACAGGGTTAAGTTCACCCCTCCACTTT,CASSSLTGLSSPLHF
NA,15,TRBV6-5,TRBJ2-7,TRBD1,TGTGCCAGCAGACAAACCGGGACAGCTAGCTACGAGCAGTACTTC,CASRQTGTASYEQYF
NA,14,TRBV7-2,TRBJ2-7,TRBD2,TGTGCCAGCAGCTCCCCGACGGGGGGCTACGAGCAGTACTTC,CASSSPTGGYEQYF
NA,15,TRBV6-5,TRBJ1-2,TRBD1,TGTGCCAGCAGACCCACCGTACAGGGGGCCGTTGGCTACACCTTC,CASRPTVQGAVGYTF
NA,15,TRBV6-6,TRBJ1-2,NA,TGTGCCAGCAGCCCTTATACAGGTGCTAACTATGGCTACACCTTC,CASSPYTGANYGYTF
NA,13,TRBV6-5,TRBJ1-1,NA,TGTGCCAGCAAATGGAGGGGGGGGACTGAAGCTTTCTTT,CASKWRGGTEAFF
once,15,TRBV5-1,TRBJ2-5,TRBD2,TGCGCCAGCAGCTTGGATAGCGGGAGGGTCGGGACCCAGTACTTC,CASSLDSGRVGTQYF
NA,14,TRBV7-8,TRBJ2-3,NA,TGTGCCAGCAGCTTAGTTCTTCTTTCAGATACGCAGTATTTT,CASSLVLLSDTQYF
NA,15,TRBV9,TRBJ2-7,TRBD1,TGTGCCAGCAGCGCCTACGGGACAGGGGCCTACGAGCAGTACTTC,CASSAYGTGAYEQYF
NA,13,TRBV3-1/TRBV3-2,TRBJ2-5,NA,TGTGCCAGCAGCCAAGAGTGGGCAGAGACCCAGTACTTC,CASSQEWAETQYF
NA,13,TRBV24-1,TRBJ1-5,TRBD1,TGTGCCACCAGTCGGGACAGGGTCCAGCCCCAGCATTTT,CATSRDRVQPQHF
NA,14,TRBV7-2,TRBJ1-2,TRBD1,TGTGCCAGCAGCTCGACAGGGGGTAACTATGGCTACACCTTC,CASSSTGGNYGYTF
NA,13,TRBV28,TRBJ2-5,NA,TGTGCCAGCAGCGGGGAATTCCAAGAGACCCAGTACTTC,CASSGEFQETQYF
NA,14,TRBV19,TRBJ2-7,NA,TGTGCCAGTAGCTTGAGGGTTAAGGGCTACGAGCAGTACTTC,CASSLRVKGYEQYF
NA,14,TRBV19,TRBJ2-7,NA,TGTGCCAGTAGTCCCCCAGGAACTTACTACGAGCAGTACTTC,CASSPPGTYYEQYF
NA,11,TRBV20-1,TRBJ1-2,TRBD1,TGCAGGCCCAACGGACAGGGTGGCTACACCTTC,CRPNGQGGYTF
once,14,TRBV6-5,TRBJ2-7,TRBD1,TGTGCCAGCAGTTACTCGGCAGGGGGAGAGGAGCAGTACTTC,CASSYSAGGEEQYF